This T cell receptor beta chain was obtained from a study of siplizumab effects on memory and regulatory T cells. Whole-study findings and limits: Apparently more diverse than memory cells, naive T cells also seemed major alloresponse contributors. Siplizumab, the agent tested, significantly reduced alloreactive sequences traceable to unstimulated CD4+ memory cells. Researchers did not confirm the suppressive function of proliferating Tregs from siplizumab cultures. For mappable alloreactive CD4+ clones, the mean Treg-derived fraction was around 69% with siplizumab and roughly 25% in controls.

Turning to this clone: Its antigen remains unidentified.

Method: immunoSEQ multiplex PCR; TCRdb's copy keeps in-frame clones and lacks some. The sample contains approximately 100,000 clones, 75% to 95% of which appear only once. Looked up from germline, CDR1 is MGHRA and CDR2 is YSYEKL. This CDR3 comprises 21 residues. The V end was cut by 0 bases, the J end by 7 bases, with 33 bases between. This chain connects TRBV4-1 to TRBJ2-5; D is possibly TRBD1 (6 bases). This sequence was found in a human donor in good health. Some clones in this sample may be carry-over from other donors' samples. Sequencing was carried out using CD4+ T cells sorted from blood. For the CDR3, the DNA is TGCGCCAGCAGCCAAGAGACCCTAGGGGGAAGCGCGCAACCCCAATTGAGGACCCAGTACTTC. Its protein is CASSQETLGGSAQPQLRTQYF.